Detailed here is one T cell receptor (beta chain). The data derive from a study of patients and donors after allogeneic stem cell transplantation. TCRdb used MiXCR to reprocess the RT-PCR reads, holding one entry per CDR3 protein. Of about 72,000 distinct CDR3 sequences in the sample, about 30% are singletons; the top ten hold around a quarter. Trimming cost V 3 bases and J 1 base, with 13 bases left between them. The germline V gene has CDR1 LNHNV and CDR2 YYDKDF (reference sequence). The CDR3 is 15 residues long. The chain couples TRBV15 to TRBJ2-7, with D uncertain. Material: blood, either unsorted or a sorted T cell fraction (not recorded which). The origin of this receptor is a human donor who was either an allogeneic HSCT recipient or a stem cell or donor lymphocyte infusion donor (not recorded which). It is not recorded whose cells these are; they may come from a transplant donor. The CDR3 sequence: CATSSPSRGSYEQYF. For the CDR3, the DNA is TGTGCCACCAGCAGCCCCTCCAGAGGTTCCTACGAGCAGTACTTC.